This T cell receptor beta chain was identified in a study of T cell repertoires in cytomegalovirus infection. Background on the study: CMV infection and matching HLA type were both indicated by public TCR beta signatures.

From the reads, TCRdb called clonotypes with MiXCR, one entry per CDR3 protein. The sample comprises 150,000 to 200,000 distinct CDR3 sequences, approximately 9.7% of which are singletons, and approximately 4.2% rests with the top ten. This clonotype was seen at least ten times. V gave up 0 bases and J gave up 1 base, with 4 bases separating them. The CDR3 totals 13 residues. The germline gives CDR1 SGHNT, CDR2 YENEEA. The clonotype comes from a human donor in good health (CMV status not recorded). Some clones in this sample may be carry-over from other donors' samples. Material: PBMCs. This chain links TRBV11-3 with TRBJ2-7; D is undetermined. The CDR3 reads CASSLDESYEQYF. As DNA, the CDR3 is TGTGCCAGCAGCTTAGATGAGTCCTACGAGCAGTACTTC.